This T cell receptor beta chain stems from a study of blood T cell repertoires in COVID-19 (dated by TCRdb to about 2020). For the study in its entirety: Samples from collaborators originated in the United States, Italy and Spain and spanned both the acute and convalescent phases of COVID-19. The prospective study material was composed of cDNA or gDNA derived from T cells, B-cell-depleted T cells, or PBMCs. Deeply sampled blood TCRbeta repertoires from subjects exposed to, actively infected with, or recovered from COVID-19 were included in the dataset. The repertoires were released in a freely available public database intended as a resource for research on the immune response to SARS-CoV-2. Samples came from the ongoing ImmuneRACE study (first 160 participants) plus 1,254 subjects from 6 global collaborators. Sample metadata almost always included a de-identified subject ID, COVID-19 status, age in years and sex. Where HLA class I and class II types were available, the types were taken from metadata supplied by the sample provider, not from assay-based typing. General study outcomes and caveats: Clinical and demographic metadata were provided uncurated, with the amount varying by source and participant.

The immunoSEQ Assay, a bias-controlled multiplex PCR, was used to amplify TCRbeta CDR3 regions from genomic DNA. On the authors' methods: The number of nucleated cells in each sample was estimated by amplification of reference gene primers within the assay. To quantify the absolute abundance of each unique TCRbeta CDR3 rearrangement, sequence reads were collapsed and filtered. For each sample, productive Simpson clonality was calculated as the square root of Simpson's diversity index across productive rearrangements. TCRdb's version of the immuneACCESS table is confined to in-frame rearrangements and falls short of the full clone set. An unresolved V gene accounts for under half of the shortfall where checked; the remainder is of unknown origin. V, J and clone size were drawn from that table, and D and trimming were deduced from the DNA. The sample table records fewer than 180,000 clones; approximately 88% of these occur just once. Under 2.5% of the sample rests with the top ten.

The collaborating institutions used their own protocols to collect whole blood in K2EDTA tubes. Collaborator samples were shipped for TCRbeta analysis as frozen whole blood, isolated PBMCs, or DNA extracted from either sample type. Worth noting for this clone: Its binding antigen is unknown. Per-nucleotide qualities are absent, and no much larger clonotype sits a single base away.

The germline V gene (reference sequence) provides CDR1 MNHEY and CDR2 SMNVEV. Its CDR3 holds 17 amino acids, cysteine through phenylalanine. Only the CDR3 DNA is retained, 51 bases long and in frame from the first base. Germline trimming amounts to 4 bases on V and 8 bases on J, with 15 as the count of junction bases outside the gene matches. This receptor chain uses TRBV27 and TRBJ1-4; 8 bases in the junction line up with TRBD1. The specimen was peripheral blood. This TCR came from a man between 65 and 80 years old with acute or convalescent COVID-19. The nucleotide sequence reads as follows: TGTGCCAGCAGTTCCGCCGGACAGGGAATAAGGGGGGAAAAACTGTTTTTT. Translated, it reads CASSSAGQGIRGEKLFF. Beyond the CDR3, the reference TRBV27 and TRBJ1-4 genes provide the residues; the full variable domain reads: EAQVTQNPRYLITVTGKKLTVTCSQNMNHEYMSWYRQDPGLGLRQIYYSMNVEVTDKGDVPEGYKVSRKEKRNFPLILESPSPNQTSLYFCASSSAGQGIRGEKLFFGSGTQLSVL.